These 18 T cell receptor beta chains share one sample of origin, sequenced in a study of blood T cell repertoires in COVID-19. Generated by immunoSEQ multiplex PCR, the TCRdb table keeps only in-frame clones and is missing some. The repertoire holds around 25,000 clones, with roughly nine tenths as singletons. The material sequenced was peripheral blood. All receptors come from a human donor in a cohort sampled during active COVID-19.

This clone was counted once. The chain recombines TRBV5-1 with TRBJ2-2; TRBD1 might be the D (5 bases). Trimming left V 2 bases short and J 0 bases short, with 11 bases between. The CDR3 covers 16 residues. Germline V gene lookup returns CDR1 SGHRS and CDR2 YFSETQ. In DNA form, the CDR3 reads TGCGCCAGCAGCTTCCGACAGTACGCGAACACCGGGGAGCTGTTTTTT. This codes for CASSFRQYANTGELFF.

The chain carries TRBV15 and TRBJ2-5, with TRBD1 matching over 9 bases. The germline V gene has CDR1 LNHNV and CDR2 YYDKDF (reference sequence). V shed 5 bases, J shed 4 bases, and the junction held 2 bases outside the gene matches. The CDR3 runs to 13 residues. The CDR3 nucleotides read TGTGCCACCAGCCTGGACAGGGGAGAGACCCAGTACTTC. Translated, it gives CATSLDRGETQYF.

The chain recombines TRBV6-5 with TRBJ2-7, with a weak D call TRBD1 (6 bases). The germline V and J ends were trimmed by 5 bases and 3 bases, with 14 bases remaining between them. Germline values: CDR1 MNHEY, CDR2 SVGAGI. This CDR3 comprises 14 residues. The CDR3 loop is CASSQGYPNYEQYF. CDR3 DNA sequence: TGTGCCAGCAGTCAGGGGTACCCAAACTACGAGCAGTACTTC.

The genes are TRBV7-9 and TRBJ1-1, with D hard to call. The CDR3 spans 15 residues. Trimming cost V 5 bases and J 1 base, with 14 bases left between them. Germline-derived CDR1 and CDR2 are SEHNR and FQNEAQ (reference sequence). The CDR3 nucleotides are TGTGCCAGCAGCGCCGGGCAGGCGGGGAACACTGAAGCTTTCTTT. Translation gives CASSAGQAGNTEAFF.

In regard to this clone: Sequence at one end of the junction differs from germline and may be a read error. V gene TRBV12-3 or TRBV12-4 combines with J gene TRBJ2-1; 7 positions match TRBD1. The CDR3 contains 13 residues. CDR3 sequence reads: CARSRDRHKEQFF. Here the CDR3 DNA reads TGTGCCAGATCTCGGGACAGACACAAGGAGCAGTTCTTC.

V usage is TRBV7-2 and J usage is TRBJ2-2, with a weak D call TRBD1 (5 bases). The CDR3 extends over 14 amino acids. Trimming left V 8 bases short and J 7 bases short, with 17 bases between. Germline CDR1 SGHTA, CDR2 FQGNSA. The DNA for the CDR3 is TGTGCCAGCTGCAAGCCAGGGTCCTACGGGGAGCTGTTTTTT. Encoded protein: CASCKPGSYGELFF. Filled out from reference TRBV7-2 and TRBJ2-2, the complete variable domain reads GAGVSQSPSNKVTEKGKDVELRCDPISGHTALYWYRQSLGQGLEFLIYFQGNSAPDKSGLPSDRFSAERTGGSVSTLTIQRTQQEDSAVYLCASCKPGSYGELFFGEGSRLTVL.

The rearrangement links TRBV7-3 to TRBJ2-3; a possible D gene is TRBD1 (5 bases). Trimming took off 5 bases at V and 2 bases at J, with 11 bases between the two ends. Per the germline V gene, CDR1 is SGHTA and CDR2 is FQGTGA. The CDR3 length is 14 residues. As DNA, the CDR3 is TGTGCCAGCAGCCCGACAGCTAACACAGATACGCAGTATTTT. Amino acid sequence: CASSPTANTDTQYF.

Here the CDR3 DNA reads TGTGCCAGCAGACCTGGGACAGGGGGTTCCTACGAGCAGTACTTC. This gives the protein CASRPGTGGSYEQYF. The V call is TRBV6-2 or TRBV6-3, the J call TRBJ2-7; 11 positions match TRBD1. The CDR3 loop spans 15 amino acids. Looked up from germline, CDR1 is MNHEY and CDR2 is SVGEGT. V shed 6 bases and J 1 base; nucleotides not matched to a gene: 5.

V usage is TRBV7-8 and J usage is TRBJ1-2; D may be TRBD1 (5 bases). This CDR3 region has 14 residues. CDR1 is SGHVS, CDR2 FQNEAQ, per germline. Trimming stripped 1 base from V and 4 bases from J, with 10 bases between. The CDR3 here is CASSLVDTGYGYTF. The DNA for the CDR3 is TGTGCCAGCAGCTTAGTGGACACGGGCTATGGCTACACCTTC.

The V call is TRBV27, the J call TRBJ1-6; the match to TRBD1 covers 7 bases. The CDR3 spans 15 residues. Germline CDR1 is MNHEY and CDR2 is SMNVEV (reference sequence). J was trimmed by 5 bases and V by 6 bases; bases with no gene match: 7. The CDR3 reads CASSLFGTDNSPLHF. CDR3 nucleotide sequence: TGTGCCAGCAGCCTTTTCGGGACAGATAATTCACCCCTCCACTTT.

V is TRBV7-2 and J is TRBJ1-4; D might be TRBD1 (5 bases). The CDR3 length is 13 residues. Germline V lookup: CDR1 SGHTA, CDR2 FQGNSA. V was pared by 4 bases and J by 8 bases, with 11 bases between. The CDR3 loop reads CASSSQWGEKLFF. The DNA for the CDR3 is TGTGCCAGCAGCTCCCAATGGGGCGAAAAACTGTTTTTT.

The genes are TRBV7-9 and TRBJ2-5, with D tentatively TRBD1 (5 bases). The V gene's germline CDR1 is SEHNR and CDR2 FQNEAQ (reference sequence). The CDR3 has 13 residues. V shed 4 bases and J shed 6 bases, with 12 bases lying between them. This CDR3 is CASSSDTRKTQYF. CDR3 in DNA: TGTGCCAGCAGCTCGGACACCAGGAAGACCCAGTACTTC.

CDR3 nucleotides: TGTGCCAGCAGCCAAGGTGAGGTCAGCTATGGCTACACCTTC. Translated, it gives CASSQGEVSYGYTF. The V call is TRBV3-1 (or the pseudogene TRBV3-2), the J call TRBJ1-2, with D uncertain. CDR1 is LGHDT and CDR2 is YNNKEL in the germline V gene (reference sequence). V lost 1 base, J lost 4 bases, and 10 bases lay in between. This CDR3 contains 14 residues.

This rearrangement joins TRBV27 to TRBJ1-1; D gene uncertain. Germline V gene data show CDR1 as MNHEY and CDR2 as SMNVEV (reference sequence). The V and J ends lost 3 bases and 3 bases respectively, with 20 bases between them. This CDR3 is built from 17 residues. The CDR3 region is CASSFGQSIRKDTEAFF. DNA of the CDR3: TGTGCCAGCAGTTTTGGTCAGTCGATCAGGAAGGACACTGAAGCTTTCTTT.

This chain uses TRBV28 with TRBJ2-5, with 8 bases lining up with TRBD2. Trimming removed 5 bases from V and 4 bases from J; junction bases left unmatched: 12. The germline gives CDR1 MDHEN, CDR2 SYDVKM. This CDR3 has 16 residues. CDR3 amino acids: CASSHPGPGRGETQYF. CDR3 DNA sequence: TGTGCCAGCAGTCACCCCGGACCCGGGAGGGGAGAGACCCAGTACTTC.

This clone has just a few counts. The V call is TRBV28, the J call TRBJ2-7; D is unresolved. V shed 2 bases and J shed 0 bases, with 5 bases lying between them. The CDR3 runs to 13 residues. Germline-derived CDR1 and CDR2 are MDHEN and SYDVKM. The CDR3 nucleotides read TGTGCCAGCAGTTTAGAGAGCTCCTACGAGCAGTACTTC. It yields the protein CASSLESSYEQYF. Using reference TRBV28 and TRBJ2-7 for the parts outside the CDR3, the full variable domain is DVKVTQSSRYLVKRTGEKVFLECVQDMDHENMFWYRQDPGLGLRLIYFSYDVKMKEKGDIPEGYSVSREKKERFSLILESASTNQTSMYLCASSLESSYEQYFGPGTRLTVT.

The chain recombines TRBV27 with TRBJ1-5; D perhaps matches TRBD1 (6 bases). The CDR3 sequence is 17 residues long. The V end lost 4 bases, the J end lost 4 bases, and 20 bases lay between the germline ends. The V gene's germline CDR1 is MNHEY and CDR2 SMNVEV (reference sequence). Written as DNA, the CDR3 is TGTGCCAGCAGTTCTGGTTACGGCAGGGGAGTAAATCAGCCCCAGCATTTT. Amino acid sequence: CASSSGYGRGVNQPQHF.

V usage is TRBV5-1 and J usage is TRBJ2-5, with D tentatively TRBD1 (6 bases). The CDR3 is 13 amino acids. Trimming removed 5 bases at V and 5 bases at J, with 13 bases between. Germline-derived CDR1 and CDR2 are SGHRS and YFSETQ. CDR3 loop: CASSSGARETQYF. DNA of the CDR3: TGCGCCAGCAGTTCAGGGGCCCGGGAGACCCAGTACTTC.